Described below is a single T cell receptor beta chain sequence and its context. This clone was counted once. There is no known antigen for this receptor. Base qualities are not recorded, but no much larger clone differs from it by a single base. TCRbeta CDR3 regions were amplified from genomic DNA by means of the immunoSEQ Assay, a bias-controlled multiplex PCR. The published analysis was carried out like this. Nucleated cell counts per sample were estimated from amplification of reference gene primers within the assay. To quantify the absolute abundance of each unique TCRbeta CDR3 rearrangement, sequence reads were collapsed and filtered. For each sample, productive Simpson clonality was calculated as the square root of Simpson's diversity index across productive rearrangements. TCRdb provides this immuneACCESS table in a form limited to in-frame rearrangements. Some clones are lacking; in checked studies, under half of them reflect an unresolved V gene, and why the rest are absent is not known. D and trimming were read from the DNA, whereas the V and J calls and clone size are those reported in that table. The sample yields about 170,000 clones; approximately 89% were counted once. Clones ranked in the top ten supply under 3.5% of the sample.

This sample was included in a study of blood T cell repertoires in COVID-19 (dated by TCRdb to 2020 to 2022). Notes on the research overall: The collaborator samples originated in the United States, Italy and Spain and spanned the acute and convalescent phases of COVID-19. Samples were obtained from the ongoing ImmuneRACE study (first 160 participants) and from some 1,300 subjects provided by 6 global collaborators. A freely available public database, intended as a resource for researchers studying the immune response to SARS-CoV-2, is where the repertoires were released. Deeply sampled blood TCRbeta repertoires from subjects exposed to, actively infected with, or recovered from COVID-19 were included in the dataset. The material from the prospective study consisted of cDNA or gDNA derived from T cells, B-cell-depleted T cells, or PBMCs. Where HLA class I and class II types were available, the types were taken from metadata supplied by the sample provider, not from assay-based typing. Nearly every sample came with metadata listing a de-identified subject ID, COVID-19 status, age in years and sex.

Broad study findings and their caveats: The amount of clinical and demographic metadata varied by source and participant and was provided uncurated.

Whole blood was collected in K2EDTA tubes by collaborating institutions according to the institutions' own protocols. For TCRbeta analysis, collaborators shipped samples as frozen whole blood, isolated PBMCs, or DNA extracted from either of those sample types. The germline V gene yields SGHAT for CDR1 and FQNNGV for CDR2. The CDR3 runs 12 residues from the cysteine to the phenylalanine. The DNA shown is the 36-base CDR3, in frame from base 1. V is pared back by 0 bases and J by 9 bases, with 6 bases lying between the germline termini. This TCR came from a man between 65 and 85 years old with acute or convalescent COVID-19. The rearrangement combines TRBV11-2 with TRBJ2-1; matching of 5 bases hints at TRBD1 as the D gene. Sequencing was carried out using peripheral blood. The DNA sequence is as follows: TGTGCCAGCAGCTTAGAGGGGCCTGAGCAGTTCTTC. Translated, it gives CASSLEGPEQFF.